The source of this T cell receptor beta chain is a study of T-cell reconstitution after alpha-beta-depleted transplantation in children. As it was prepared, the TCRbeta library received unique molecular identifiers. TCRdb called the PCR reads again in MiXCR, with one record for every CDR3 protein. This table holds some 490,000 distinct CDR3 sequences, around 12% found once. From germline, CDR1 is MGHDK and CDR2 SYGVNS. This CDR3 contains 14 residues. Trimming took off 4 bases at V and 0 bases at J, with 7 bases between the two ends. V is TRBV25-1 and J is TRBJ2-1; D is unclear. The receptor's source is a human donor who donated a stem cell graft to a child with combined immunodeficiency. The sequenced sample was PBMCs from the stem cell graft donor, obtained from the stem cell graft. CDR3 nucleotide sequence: TGTGCCAGCAGTGGGGTAGACTCCTACAATGAGCAGTTCTTC. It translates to CASSGVDSYNEQFF.